The entry that follows covers one T cell receptor beta chain sequence. What it recognizes is unknown. This specimen comes from a study of human T cells and chemical hapten exposure. The wider study: Per-sample TCR yield variability stemmed mainly from small pooled library volume differences. Study-wide findings and caveats: Among TCRs, those above 1 in 1000 frequency were unaffected by DPC sensitization.

As processed by the authors: Ranging from roughly 20,000 to 690,600, TCR counts per sample had a median value of approximately 95,000. TCRdb re-called the RACE reads with MiXCR, one entry per CDR3 protein. Here the V and J calls rest on TCRdb's processing, not on the authors' analysis. This sample has about 45,000 distinct CDR3 sequences, with 4.4% found just once. V gave up 8 bases and J gave up 9 bases; unmatched junction bases: 10. Germline V gene sequence: CDR1 MNHEY, CDR2 SVGAGI. The CDR3 runs to 13 residues. As for time point: healthy volunteer bleed at 2 weeks. Unfractionated whole blood was the source from which total RNA was extracted.

This chain links TRBV6-5 with TRBJ2-1; 7 bases are shared with TRBD2. This receptor was taken from a human donor in good health. Some clones in this sample may be carry-over from other donors' samples. Sequencing was carried out using whole blood. CDR3 nucleotide sequence: TGTGCCAGCGGCCGAACTAGCGTGACTGAGCAGTTCTTC. It yields the protein CASGRTSVTEQFF.